A selection of T cell receptor beta chains follows, all from one sample in a study of T cells in localized non-small cell lung cancer. Clones were sequenced by immunoSEQ multiplex PCR, and TCRdb holds only the in-frame ones, with some missing. The sample has under 15,000 clones; roughly 82% are singletons. The specimen was peripheral blood, collected before any cancer treatment. The source of these receptors is a male donor older than 55 with stage I squamous cell lung carcinoma. The conserved cysteine and the conserved F or W are not part of the CDR3 here.

V,J,CDR3
TRBV5-1,TRBJ2-7,ASSLVLNEQY
TRBV19,TRBJ2-5,ASSISPQVPTQY
TRBV10-3,TRBJ2-1,AISGTGGGNEQF
TRBV27,TRBJ2-7,ASSWVGAHEQY
TRBV10-3,TRBJ2-7,AISVPGLYYEQY
TRBV30,TRBJ2-1,AWSAPFNEQF
TRBV4-1,TRBJ2-7,ASSQRSENHYEQY
TRBV6-5,TRBJ1-5,ASSPQQGWSQPQH
TRBV5-4,TRBJ2-7,ASSLAGSFEQY
TRBV2,TRBJ2-2,ASSEVTGGAGGELF
TRBV29-1,TRBJ2-1,SVEGGYNEQF
TRBV28,TRBJ2-5,ASSRKGQGILGKETQY
TRBV27,TRBJ1-2,ASSLTGSGLNYGYT
TRBV18,TRBJ1-1,ASSPFRDTTEAF
TRBV28,TRBJ1-1,ASSRRQEMNTEAF
TRBV7-9,TRBJ2-3,ASRETGTNTDTQY
TRBV29-1,TRBJ1-2,SAEGGYT
TRBV29-1,TRBJ1-1,SVELGQAEAF
TRBV30,TRBJ1-1,AWGRSGREAF
TRBV11-2,TRBJ1-3,ASSSQRFGDGSSGNTIY
TRBV5-1,TRBJ2-7,ASSLEGRSSYEQY
TRBV27,TRBJ2-2,ASSSRLAGVDTGELF
TRBV6-1,TRBJ2-7,ASSGRLYHEQY
TRBV19,TRBJ1-1,ASSIVNRNTEAF
TRBV20-1,TRBJ1-1,SRNRGLSF
TRBV5-5,TRBJ1-4,ASSLVVGWTLTNEKLF
TRBV7-2,TRBJ2-3,ASIRGDPGDTQY
TRBV7-8,TRBJ2-1,ASSSPTSGKPGERSYNEQF
TRBV28,TRBJ2-7,ASSFSLGSYEQY
TRBV6-1,TRBJ1-2,ASTYSVSGRGYT
TRBV9,TRBJ2-7,ASSQREGREQY
TRBV5-4,TRBJ2-2,ASSLPSQGGTGELF
TRBV4-1,TRBJ2-7,ASSHLSDRAYEQY
TRBV30,TRBJ2-5,AWSGLAGVVETQY
TRBV11-2,TRBJ2-3,ASSENSGGGSDTQY
TRBV2,TRBJ2-1,ASAGTSGSTYNEQF
TRBV6-5,TRBJ2-2,ASSYPKGGTGELF
TRBV10-1,TRBJ2-5,ASSGSKGETQY
TRBV5-1,TRBJ1-1,ASSANTEAF
TRBV7-9,TRBJ2-5,ASSSSGTGGLETQY
TRBV6-1,TRBJ1-5,ASSVGQNQPQH
TRBV30,TRBJ2-2,AWSDSDYGELF
TRBV19,TRBJ2-1,ASSPGLADNEQF
TRBV6-5,TRBJ1-5,ASSLRGQSNQPQH